The 18 T cell receptor beta chains in this list originate from one sample, sequenced in a study of identifying expanded T cells in peripheral blood. The table came from immunoSEQ multiplex PCR; TCRdb's copy has only in-frame clones and leaves some out. The repertoire holds under 150,000 clones, about four fifths seen once, with 3.3% in the top ten. Sequencing used blood. These receptors all stem from a person aged 18 to 75 in good health.

The J gene is TRBJ1-1, the V gene TRBV6-5; D is ambiguous. The V gene's germline CDR1 is MNHEY and CDR2 SVGAGI. CDR3 length equals 11 residues. Trimming cost V 6 bases and J 1 base, with 3 bases left between them. The CDR3 loop is CASSKNTEAFF. CDR3 bases: TGTGCCAGCAGCAAGAACACTGAAGCTTTCTTT.

This rearrangement joins TRBV4-3 to TRBJ2-3; D gene unclear. The CDR3 spans 15 residues. The germline V gene encodes CDR1 LGHNA and CDR2 YSLEER. Trimming pared 6 bases from V and 3 bases from J, leaving 16 bases between. The CDR3 region is CASSPRVGFTDTQYF. The CDR3 nucleotides read TGCGCCAGCAGTCCTCGGGTCGGATTTACAGATACGCAGTATTTT.

The chain joins TRBV18 to TRBJ2-7; no definite D call. The germline CDR1 and CDR2 sequences are KGHSH and LQKENI. V was cut by 2 bases and J by 3 bases, with 8 bases left in between. The CDR3 loop spans 13 amino acids. This chain's CDR3 is CASSPGQSYEQYF. The CDR3 bases are TGTGCCAGCTCACCAGGGCAGAGCTACGAGCAGTACTTC. Complete variable domain (other parts from reference TRBV18 and TRBJ2-7): NAGVMQNPRHLVRRRGQEARLRCSPMKGHSHVYWYRQLPEEGLKFMVYLQKENIIDESGMPKERFSAEFPKEGPSILRIQQVVRGDSAAYFCASSPGQSYEQYFGPGTRLTVT.

V and J are TRBV11-2 and TRBJ1-3; 9 nucleotides line up with TRBD1. The V gene end was trimmed by 4 bases and the J gene end by 4 bases; junction bases not matched to a gene: 5. Germline loops: CDR1 SGHAT, CDR2 FQNNGV. The CDR3 has 15 amino acids. CDR3 nucleotide sequence: TGTGCCAGCAGCTCCTGGACAGGGGTGGGAAACACCATATATTTT. Protein: CASSSWTGVGNTIYF. The variable domain in full, completed from reference TRBV11-2 and TRBJ1-3, reads EAGVAQSPRYKIIEKRQSVAFWCNPISGHATLYWYQQILGQGPKLLIQFQNNGVVDDSQLPKDRFSAERLKGVDSTLKIQPAKLEDSAVYLCASSSWTGVGNTIYFGEGSWLTVV.

The chain uses TRBV7-2 and TRBJ2-1; 8 bases align to TRBD2. V lost 2 bases, J lost 4 bases, and 7 bases stayed unmatched. Germline V gives CDR1 SGHTA, CDR2 FQGNSA. There are 16 residues in the CDR3. Written as DNA, the CDR3 is TGTGCCAGCAGCTTATCTTCGCGGGGGGCTTACAATGAGCAGTTCTTC. Its translation is CASSLSSRGAYNEQFF. The full variable domain, rest sourced from reference TRBV7-2 and TRBJ2-1, is GAGVSQSPSNKVTEKGKDVELRCDPISGHTALYWYRQSLGQGLEFLIYFQGNSAPDKSGLPSDRFSAERTGGSVSTLTIQRTQQEDSAVYLCASSLSSRGAYNEQFFGPGTRLTVL.

This rearrangement joins TRBV10-2 to TRBJ2-3, with 7 bases that match TRBD2. CDR1 WSHSY and CDR2 SAAADI come from the germline V gene. The V gene end was trimmed by 6 bases and the J gene end by 3 bases; junction bases not matched to a gene: 3. This CDR3 comprises 13 residues. CDR3 amino acids: CASRELATDTQYF. For the CDR3, the DNA is TGCGCCAGCAGAGAACTAGCGACAGATACGCAGTATTTT.

The chain employs TRBV5-4 and TRBJ1-2; no firm D call. Between the trimmed V and J ends, which lost 3 bases and 6 bases, there was a span of 27 bases. The CDR3 contains 18 residues. Germline V lookup: CDR1 SGHNT, CDR2 YYREEE (reference sequence). The CDR3 region has the DNA TGTGCCAGCAGCTGGGGTACCGGTCAAATGGTCGTGGAGGATGGCTACACCTTC. It translates to CASSWGTGQMVVEDGYTF.

V is TRBV9 and J is TRBJ2-1, with 7 bases that match TRBD2. Germline V gene lookup returns CDR1 SGDLS and CDR2 YYNGEE. CDR3 length: 15 amino acids. With 4 bases clipped from V and 2 bases from J, the junction kept 6 bases outside the gene matches. In DNA form, the CDR3 reads TGTGCCAGCAGCCTCAGTGGGGGGGCCTACAATGAGCAGTTCTTC. The encoded protein is CASSLSGGAYNEQFF.

The CDR3 loop is CASSARPISSYNEQFF. CDR3 DNA: TGTGCCAGCAGCGCCAGACCAATTTCCTCCTACAATGAGCAGTTCTTC. The chain joins TRBV7-9 to TRBJ2-1; D not resolved. In germline, CDR1 is SEHNR, CDR2 FQNEAQ (reference sequence). V gave up 5 bases and J gave up 0 bases, with 14 bases separating them. The CDR3 covers 16 residues.

J is TRBJ1-5 and V is TRBV18; D is undetermined. CDR3 length: 15 residues. V was clipped by 3 bases and J by 4 bases, with 13 bases between them. CDR1 is KGHSH, CDR2 LQKENI, per germline. The CDR3 sequence is CASSPSMGGNQPQHF. In DNA form, the CDR3 reads TGTGCCAGCTCACCGAGTATGGGAGGGAATCAGCCCCAGCATTTT.

This clone showed up just a few times. This chain joins TRBV6-5 and TRBJ1-2; possibly TRBD1 for D (6 bases). V lost 5 bases and J 3 bases, leaving 13 bases between the germline ends. Germline CDR1 is MNHEY and CDR2 is SVGAGI. The CDR3 runs to 14 residues. In DNA, the CDR3 is TGTGCCAGCAGTCAAAGACAGGAGCACTATGGCTACACCTTC. This translates into CASSQRQEHYGYTF.

The V gene is TRBV5-5, the J gene TRBJ1-2; D call uncertain. The germline V and J ends were trimmed by 5 bases and 0 bases, with 14 bases remaining between them. The CDR3 spans 15 residues. The V gene's germline CDR1 is SGHKS and CDR2 YYEKEE (reference sequence). CDR3 loop: CASRADGAANYGYTF. CDR3 coding DNA: TGTGCCAGCAGGGCGGACGGAGCAGCTAACTATGGCTACACCTTC.

V usage is TRBV7-2 and J usage is TRBJ2-5, with D unclear. With 2 bases removed from V and 5 bases from J, the gap between germline ends came to 6 bases. CDR1 is SGHTA, CDR2 FQGNSA, per germline. This CDR3 contains 12 residues. The CDR3 protein is CASSLQRETQYF. The CDR3 nucleotides read TGTGCCAGCAGCTTACAGAGGGAGACCCAGTACTTC. Full variable domain (rest looked up from reference TRBV7-2 and TRBJ2-5): GAGVSQSPSNKVTEKGKDVELRCDPISGHTALYWYRQSLGQGLEFLIYFQGNSAPDKSGLPSDRFSAERTGGSVSTLTIQRTQQEDSAVYLCASSLQRETQYFGPGTRLLVL.

This clone was picked up many times. This sequence joins TRBV5-1 and TRBJ2-2; the D is unclear. The germline V and J ends were trimmed by 0 bases and 7 bases, with 7 bases remaining between them. This CDR3 is 13 amino acids long. From germline, CDR1 is SGHRS and CDR2 YFSETQ. The CDR3 here is CASSLVRVGELFF. CDR3 DNA: TGCGCCAGCAGCTTGGTACGGGTCGGGGAGCTGTTTTTT.

The chain is built from TRBV4-3 and TRBJ1-3; maybe TRBD1 (5 bases). With 3 bases removed from V and 3 bases from J, the gap between germline ends came to 15 bases. This CDR3 comprises 16 residues. The V gene's germline CDR1 is LGHNA and CDR2 YSLEER. This chain's CDR3 is CASSQLGETGGNTIYF. As DNA, the CDR3 is TGCGCCAGCAGCCAGTTGGGGGAAACGGGTGGAAACACCATATATTTT.

The V gene is TRBV19, the J gene TRBJ1-2; 9 bases match TRBD1. Germline V CDR1 and CDR2: LNHDA, SQIVND (reference sequence). This CDR3 is built from 15 residues. The V gene end was trimmed by 5 bases and the J gene end by 4 bases; junction bases not matched to a gene: 8. This CDR3 is CASSPRRTGVYGYTF. The CDR3 nucleotides read TGTGCCAGTAGTCCTAGACGGACAGGGGTCTATGGCTACACCTTC. The variable domain in full, with the rest retrieved from reference TRBV19 and TRBJ1-2, is DGGITQSPKYLFRKEGQNVTLSCEQNLNHDAMYWYRQDPGQGLRLIYYSQIVNDFQKGDIAEGYSVSREKKESFPLTVTSAQKNPTAFYLCASSPRRTGVYGYTFGSGTRLTVV.

This clone has a single count. This chain joins TRBV2 and TRBJ1-6; D is undetermined. This CDR3 has 16 amino acids. Germline V gene lookup returns CDR1 SNHLY and CDR2 FYNNEI. Deletions cut 2 bases from V and 0 bases from J, with 8 bases between. This CDR3 reads CASSERVLSYNSPLHF. CDR3 DNA sequence: TGTGCCAGCAGTGAACGGGTTCTCTCCTATAATTCACCCCTCCACTTT. Together with reference TRBV2 and TRBJ1-6, the CDR3 gives the full variable domain: EPEVTQTPSHQVTQMGQEVILRCVPISNHLYFYWYRQILGQKVEFLVSFYNNEISEKSEIFDDQFSVERPDGSNFTLKIRSTKLEDSAMYFCASSERVLSYNSPLHFGNGTRLTVT.

CDR3 sequence (DNA): TGTGCCACCAGCGGTGCCTCCGGCCTCGGGGGGACCCAGTACTTC. It specifies CATSGASGLGGTQYF. This chain uses TRBV15 with TRBJ2-5; possible D gene TRBD2, 6 bases. Trimming pared 5 bases from V and 7 bases from J, leaving 20 bases between. Germline loops: CDR1 LNHNV, CDR2 YYDKDF (reference sequence). The CDR3 is 15 amino acids.